Included here is one T cell receptor (beta chain) sequence, with context. Its target is unknown. This entry comes from a study of cytomegalovirus exposure and HLA in healthy donors. Study-wide findings and caveats: Analysis was carried out at a later point, and it linked a missense DCLRE1C variant to TCR beta V- and J-gene trimming.

CDR1 is MGHRA, CDR2 YSYEKL, per germline. The junction had 11 bases not matched to a gene; V was cut back by 5 bases and J by 7 bases. The length of the CDR3 is 15 residues. The study ran its PCR with 60 Vbeta and 13 Jbeta primers. Using immunoSEQ multiplex PCR, the repertoire was profiled, and TCRdb retains in-frame clones only, with some absent. Of more than 100,000 clones in the sample, approximately 90% were seen once. The sequence was collected from a woman aged 25-40 years in good health and CMV-seronegative. This chain connects TRBV4-1 to TRBJ2-7; 10 positions agree with TRBD1. Input material: PBMCs. The CDR3 DNA is TGCGCCAGCAGCAACCCTGGGACAGGGGTTAGGGAGCAGTACTTC. It is translated as CASSNPGTGVREQYF.